The entry below gives a single T cell receptor beta chain sequence along with its context. The sample holds many counts of this clonotype. Its antigen remains unidentified. There are no base qualities to consult, and no much larger clone falls within one base. The reads were generated on an Illumina HiSeq 1500. Through fastp at Q25 and MiXCR, TCRdb rebuilt clones from the public reads, retaining in-frame beta chains. A single entry per CDR3 protein holds the most common genes and DNA from its merged rows. This sample holds hundreds of thousands of distinct CDR3 sequences; roughly 30% were observed only once. The ten largest clones add up to roughly 13% of the sample. The germline V gene specifies MGHDK as CDR1 and SYGVNS as CDR2. The CDR3 numbers 11 residues from cysteine through phenylalanine. Kept here is only the CDR3 DNA, which spans 33 bases and is read in frame from base 1. V lost 2 bases and J lost 5 bases; the stretch between them is 3 bases long.

The sample is drawn from a study of T cell repertoires in cytomegalovirus infection (dated by TCRdb to the late 2010s). For the study in its entirety: Peptide stimulations targeted recently identified HLA-C-restricted CMV epitopes, whose presentation resists viral immunomodulation, together with well-studied HLA-B-restricted epitopes. Because public TCR beta signatures pointed to carriage of CMV infection together with the matching HLA type, the HLA type of each donor mattered for the analysis. General conclusions and limits of the study: The ex vivo response was dominated by HLA-C-restricted CMV-specific TCR beta clonotypes, which also provided the single most frequent clonotype in two of eight donors. Carriers of CMV infection plus the relevant HLA type were discriminated by the cumulative frequency of public TCR beta family members in the study cohort and in an independent roughly 370-donor cohort.

Reading the label with the study, this specimen's treatment or condition is: in vitro stimulation with specific CMV peptide epitopes to enrich CMV-specific T cells. The specimen was cultured CD8+ T cells from PBMCs, collected from culture after CMV antigen stimulation. The chain uses TRBV25-1 and TRBJ2-5; the D gene lacks a confident call. The clonotype comes from a human donor in good health (CMV status not recorded). Some clones in this sample may be carry-over from other donors' samples. The CDR3 reads CASSEGETQYF. In nucleotide form, the sequence is TGTGCCAGCAGTGAAGGGGAGACCCAGTACTTC.